Below, 4 T cell receptor beta chains from the same sample are listed, as sequenced in a study of T-cell memory formation after mild COVID-19. MiXCR, run by TCRdb on the 5' RACE reads, gives a single entry per CDR3 protein. The data contain approximately 400,000 distinct CDR3 sequences, approximately 25% of them singletons. Sample: PBMCs or a T cell subset sorted from them (not recorded which). All receptors come from an adult woman who had mild COVID-19 (a few samples of this study predate the infection). Cell type and time point are not known.

This clonotype was counted only a few times. The chain recombines TRBV6-5 with TRBJ1-1; D gene uncertain. Germline V gene data show CDR1 as MNHEY and CDR2 as SVGAGI. The CDR3 is 13 amino acids. V lost 2 bases, J lost 2 bases, and 6 bases lay in between. The CDR3 coding sequence is TGTGCCAGCAGTTACGAGATAAACACTGAAGCTTTCTTT. Protein product: CASSYEINTEAFF.

V and J are TRBV19 and TRBJ2-7, with D tentatively TRBD2 (6 bases). The V gene lost 3 bases and the J gene lost 6 bases, with 12 bases spanning the gap. The CDR3 extends over 13 amino acids. Per the germline V gene, CDR1 is LNHDA and CDR2 is SQIVND (reference sequence). CDR3 sequence (DNA): TGTGCCAGTAGTATGAGGAGGGGATCCGAGCAGTACTTC. Protein: CASSMRRGSEQYF.

This clonotype was detected only a few times. This sequence joins TRBV4-3 and TRBJ2-5; 8 bases fit TRBD1. Trimming cost V 3 bases and J 2 bases; bases outside gene matches: 8. Germline CDR1 LGHNA, CDR2 YSLEER. This CDR3 is built from 16 residues. In DNA, the CDR3 is TGCGCCAGCAGCCAGGATTGGGACAGGCCTCAAGAGACCCAGTACTTC. Translating gives CASSQDWDRPQETQYF.

This clonotype was detected ten times or more. The chain recombines TRBV12-3 or TRBV12-4 with TRBJ2-2; D is ambiguous. Trimming cost V 2 bases and J 4 bases, with 5 bases left between them. This CDR3 spans 13 amino acids. CDR3 residues: CASSLMGTGELFF. The DNA for the CDR3 is TGTGCCAGCAGTTTAATGGGCACCGGGGAGCTGTTTTTT.